The T cell receptor (beta chain) under discussion was sequenced for a study of blood T cell repertoires in COVID-19. To note about this clone: Other DNA sequences from this sample encode an identical CDR3 as well.

Deletions cut 7 bases from V and 0 bases from J, with 10 bases between. Germline assignment: CDR1 MDHEN and CDR2 SYDVKM. The CDR3 runs to 13 residues. Authors' analysis steps: Estimated nucleated cell counts came from reference gene primer amplification. Generated by immunoSEQ multiplex PCR, the TCRdb table keeps only in-frame clones and is missing some. V, J and clone size are those of that table, while D and trimming were read from the DNA. The data hold over 200,000 clones, with roughly 90% observed a single time. This TCR was sampled from a man between 40 and 49 years old with active or convalescent COVID-19. The chain uses TRBV28 and TRBJ2-7; tentative D call: TRBD2 (6 bases). The sample taken for sequencing was peripheral blood. CDR3 loop: CASIAGSSYEQYF. The DNA for the CDR3 is TGTGCCAGCATCGCCGGGAGCTCCTACGAGCAGTACTTC.